The 20 T cell receptor beta chains given below trace back to one sample, sequenced in a study of cytomegalovirus exposure and HLA in healthy donors. Only in-frame clones appear in the TCRdb table, and some are missing; sequencing was by immunoSEQ multiplex PCR. The top ten clones hold over 9% of a sample with 150,000 or so clones, about 88% of them seen once. The sequencing input was PBMCs. All receptors come from a woman between 18 and 29 years old in good health and CMV-seropositive.

The rearrangement links TRBV27 to TRBJ1-1; 9 bases match TRBD1. The CDR3 runs to 15 residues. Germline values: CDR1 MNHEY, CDR2 SMNVEV (reference sequence). V was clipped by 6 bases and J by 0 bases; unmatched bases: 5. The CDR3 region is CASRQGAVMNTEAFF. DNA of the CDR3: TGTGCCAGCAGACAGGGGGCTGTGATGAACACTGAAGCTTTCTTT.

This chain connects TRBV7-9 to TRBJ1-4; D possibly corresponds to TRBD1 (5 bases). Germline V gene data show CDR1 as SEHNR and CDR2 as FQNEAQ (reference sequence). The CDR3 totals 14 residues. The V end lost 4 bases, the J end lost 3 bases, and 9 bases lay between the germline ends. The CDR3 bases are TGTGCCAGCAGCTCCAGGGAACCTAATGAAAAACTGTTTTTT. Translating it yields CASSSREPNEKLFF.

This sequence joins TRBV7-9 and TRBJ2-1; maybe TRBD2 (5 bases). The CDR3 is 14 amino acids. The germline V gene encodes CDR1 SEHNR and CDR2 FQNEAQ (reference sequence). Trimming pared 1 base from V and 7 bases from J, leaving 11 bases between. The DNA of the CDR3 is TGTGCCAGCAGCTTAGATTCTAGCTTAAATGAGCAGTTCTTC. Amino acids: CASSLDSSLNEQFF. Variable domain in full (rest from reference TRBV7-9 and TRBJ2-1): DTGVSQNPRHKITKRGQNVTFRCDPISEHNRLYWYRQTLGQGPEFLTYFQNEAQLEKSRLLSDRFSAERPKGSFSTLEIQRTEQGDSAMYLCASSLDSSLNEQFFGPGTRLTVL.

This rearrangement joins TRBV29-1 to TRBJ1-2; 8 nucleotides align to TRBD1. With 6 bases clipped from V and 2 bases from J, the junction kept 5 bases outside the gene matches. The CDR3 has 13 residues. Germline V CDR1 and CDR2: SQVTM, ANQGSEA. In nucleotides, the CDR3 is TGCAGCGTCCGACAGGGGAGGAACTATGGCTACACCTTC. Its protein is CSVRQGRNYGYTF.

The gene calls are TRBV29-1 and TRBJ2-1; the match to TRBD2 covers 8 bases. The V gene's germline CDR1 is SQVTM and CDR2 ANQGSEA. J gave up 4 bases and V 2 bases, and 7 bases lay outside the gene matches. There are 15 residues in the CDR3. The CDR3 sequence: CSVERGGGMYNEQFF. The CDR3 region has the DNA TGCAGCGTTGAACGAGGCGGGGGGATGTACAATGAGCAGTTCTTC.

V usage is TRBV5-1 and J usage is TRBJ1-5; perhaps TRBD1 as D (6 bases). V lost 3 bases to trimming and J lost 4 bases, with 17 bases between them. CDR1 is SGHRS and CDR2 is YFSETQ in the germline V gene. The CDR3 runs 16 residues. The chain's CDR3 is CASSWGSDSSNQPQHF. In DNA form, the CDR3 reads TGCGCCAGCAGCTGGGGCTCGGACAGTAGTAATCAGCCCCAGCATTTT.

The chain uses TRBV5-1 and TRBJ2-3, with TRBD2 identical over 8 bases. Trimming removed 4 bases from V and 0 bases from J; junction bases left unmatched: 13. The CDR3 runs 18 residues. Germline CDR1 SGHRS, CDR2 YFSETQ. The CDR3 spells CASSVGGGSSLSTDTQYF. In nucleotides, the CDR3 is TGCGCCAGCAGCGTCGGCGGGGGGTCAAGTCTTAGCACAGATACGCAGTATTTT.

The chain links TRBV5-4 to TRBJ1-1; 7 nucleotides line up with TRBD1. J gave up 3 bases and V 0 bases, and 5 bases lay outside the gene matches. The CDR3 covers 15 residues. CDR1 and CDR2 from the germline V gene are SGHNT and YYREEE (reference sequence). The CDR3: CASSLGGRGDTEAFF. Written as DNA, the CDR3 is TGTGCCAGCAGCTTGGGAGGCAGGGGGGACACTGAAGCTTTCTTT.

The chain uses TRBV5-4 and TRBJ2-1; 13 bases line up with TRBD2. This CDR3 has 16 amino acids. The V and J ends lost 3 bases and 3 bases, in that order; junction bases with no gene match: 3. From germline, CDR1 is SGHNT and CDR2 YYREEE (reference sequence). The CDR3 sequence: CASSSGTSGVYNEQFF. Written as DNA, the CDR3 is TGTGCCAGCAGCTCCGGGACTAGCGGGGTCTACAATGAGCAGTTCTTC.

This clone was recorded a few times. The CDR3, as DNA: TGTGCCAGCAGTCCCCTCCTCATCCGGGACAGAGACACCTTC. It is translated as CASSPLLIRDRDTF. This chain connects TRBV28 to TRBJ1-2, with 7 nucleotides matching TRBD1. The CDR3 length is 14 residues. Unmatched junction bases numbered 15, after V lost 5 bases and J lost 12 bases. CDR1 is MDHEN, CDR2 SYDVKM, per germline.

The chain links TRBV5-8 to TRBJ1-2; maybe TRBD1 (6 bases). This CDR3 comprises 12 residues. The germline V gene has CDR1 SGHTS and CDR2 YDEGEE. V lost 4 bases and J lost 7, with 11 bases in between. CDR3 DNA: TGTGCCAGCAGCCGGACAGATTTTGGCTACACCTTC. Its protein product is CASSRTDFGYTF.

The chain uses TRBV29-1 and TRBJ1-1; TRBD1 aligns across 11 bases. The V gene's germline CDR1 is SQVTM and CDR2 ANQGSEA. CDR3 length equals 13 residues. The V segment lost 7 bases and the J segment 1 base; nucleotides outside the gene matches: 2. CDR3 in amino acids: CSAGTGGNTEAFF. In nucleotides, the CDR3 is TGCAGCGCCGGGACAGGGGGGAACACTGAAGCTTTCTTT. The variable domain in full, with the rest retrieved from reference TRBV29-1 and TRBJ1-1, is SAVISQKPSRDICQRGTSLTIQCQVDSQVTMMFWYRQQPGQSLTLIATANQGSEATYESGFVIDKFPISRPNLTFSTLTVSNMSPEDSSIYLCSAGTGGNTEAFFGQGTRLTVV.

The CDR3 bases are TGTGCCAGCAGCAGGGACATCCGGAATGAGCAGTTCTTC. Its translation: CASSRDIRNEQFF. The chain couples TRBV28 to TRBJ2-1; tentative D call: TRBD1 (6 bases). Deletions cut 6 bases from V and 7 bases from J, with 13 bases between. CDR3 size: 13 residues. Germline CDR1 and CDR2: MDHEN and SYDVKM. Based on the CDR3 plus reference TRBV28 and TRBJ2-1, the full variable domain is DVKVTQSSRYLVKRTGEKVFLECVQDMDHENMFWYRQDPGLGLRLIYFSYDVKMKEKGDIPEGYSVSREKKERFSLILESASTNQTSMYLCASSRDIRNEQFFGPGTRLTVL.

This chain joins TRBV6-1 and TRBJ1-2; 8 nucleotides agree with TRBD1. The CDR3 extends over 15 amino acids. Germline trimming cut 2 bases from V and 2 bases from J; bases unmatched to any gene: 4. CDR1 is MNHNS and CDR2 is SASEGT in the germline V gene. The CDR3 sequence is CASSEFWTGNYGYTF. The CDR3 DNA follows: TGTGCCAGCAGTGAATTTTGGACAGGGAACTATGGCTACACCTTC.

V is TRBV5-4 and J is TRBJ1-2, with a possible D match to TRBD1 (6 bases). V was clipped by 6 bases and J by 2 bases, with 11 bases between them. Germline CDR1 is SGHNT and CDR2 is YYREEE (reference sequence). CDR3 length equals 13 residues. As DNA, the CDR3 is TGTGCCAGCACCCTGGACAGCAACTATGGCTACACCTTC. It is translated as CASTLDSNYGYTF.

Here the CDR3 DNA reads TGTGCCAGTAGTATCTCGGACAGGGAGAACACTGAAGCTTTCTTT. Its translation: CASSISDRENTEAFF. The rearrangement uses TRBV19 and TRBJ1-1; TRBD1 agrees at 8 bases. With V trimmed by 3 bases and J by 1 base, 4 bases remained unmatched. The CDR3 consists of 15 residues. CDR1 and CDR2 from the germline V gene are LNHDA and SQIVND (reference sequence).

The V and J genes are TRBV4-2 and TRBJ1-1; D uncertain. CDR3 size: 14 residues. V was clipped by 3 bases and J by 2 bases, with 10 bases between them. Germline V gene data show CDR1 as LGHNA and CDR2 as YNFKEQ. The CDR3 sequence: CASSHPQSNTEAFF. The DNA for the CDR3 is TGTGCCAGCAGCCACCCACAGAGTAACACTGAAGCTTTCTTT.

The CDR3 coding sequence is TGTGCCAGCAGAACTCTGGACAGCGGCGAACTTTACTATGGCTACACCTTC. This translates into CASRTLDSGELYYGYTF. The chain links TRBV2 to TRBJ1-2, with TRBD1 as a possible D gene (6 bases). Germline V lookup: CDR1 SNHLY, CDR2 FYNNEI. This CDR3 is 17 amino acids long. Deletions cut 6 bases from V and 3 bases from J, with 23 bases between.

The chain couples TRBV5-1 to TRBJ2-5; 10 nucleotides align to TRBD2. Germline V gene data show CDR1 as SGHRS and CDR2 as YFSETQ. The CDR3 extends over 16 amino acids. V gave up 1 base and J gave up 4 bases; unmatched junction bases: 7. CDR3 sequence (DNA): TGCGCCAGCAGCTTGTATAGCGGGGGGTCAAGAGAGACCCAGTACTTC. Residues: CASSLYSGGSRETQYF.

This chain joins TRBV2 and TRBJ1-2, with a possible D match to TRBD1 (5 bases). Germline V gene lookup returns CDR1 SNHLY and CDR2 FYNNEI. The CDR3 is made up of 15 amino acids. Trimming took off 3 bases at V and 2 bases at J, with 13 bases between the two ends. CDR3 DNA: TGTGCCAGCAGTGACGAAGAGTGGGGCAACTATGGCTACACCTTC. Translating it yields CASSDEEWGNYGYTF.